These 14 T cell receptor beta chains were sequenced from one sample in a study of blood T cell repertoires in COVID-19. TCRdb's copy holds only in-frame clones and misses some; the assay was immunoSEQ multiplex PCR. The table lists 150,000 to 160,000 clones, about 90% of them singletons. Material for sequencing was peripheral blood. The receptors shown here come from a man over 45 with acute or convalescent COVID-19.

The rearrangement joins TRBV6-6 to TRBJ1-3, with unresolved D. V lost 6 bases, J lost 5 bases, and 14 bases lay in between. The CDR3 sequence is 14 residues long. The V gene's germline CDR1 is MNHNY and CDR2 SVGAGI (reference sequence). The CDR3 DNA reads TGTGCCAGCAGCCTCCCCGGGGAGAGAAACACCATATATTTT. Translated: CASSLPGERNTIYF.

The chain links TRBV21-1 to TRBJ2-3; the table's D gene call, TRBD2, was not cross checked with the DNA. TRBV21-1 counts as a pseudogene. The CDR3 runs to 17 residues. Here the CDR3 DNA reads TGTGCCAGCAGCAAGTGTCTGCGGGAGGGCCGCGCAGATACGCAGTATTTT. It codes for CASSKCLREGRADTQYF.

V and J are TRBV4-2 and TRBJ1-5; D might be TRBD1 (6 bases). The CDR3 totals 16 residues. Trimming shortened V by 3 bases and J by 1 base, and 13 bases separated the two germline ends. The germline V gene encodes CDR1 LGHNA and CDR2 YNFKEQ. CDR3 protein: CASSQDSQRSNQPQHF. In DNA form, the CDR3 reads TGTGCCAGCAGCCAGGACAGTCAGCGAAGCAATCAGCCCCAGCATTTT.

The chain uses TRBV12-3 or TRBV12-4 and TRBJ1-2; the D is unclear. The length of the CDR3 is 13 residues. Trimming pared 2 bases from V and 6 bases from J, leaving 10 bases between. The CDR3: CASSLRGIHGYTF. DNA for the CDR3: TGTGCCAGCAGTTTACGAGGTATTCATGGCTACACCTTC.

CDR3: CASSFWEGNTGELFF. In nucleotides, the CDR3 is TGCGCCAGCAGCTTCTGGGAGGGAAACACCGGGGAGCTGTTTTTT. The gene calls are TRBV5-1 and TRBJ2-2; 7 nucleotides line up with TRBD2. Germline CDR1 SGHRS, CDR2 YFSETQ. Trimming cost V 2 bases and J 2 bases; bases outside gene matches: 3. The CDR3 spans 15 residues.

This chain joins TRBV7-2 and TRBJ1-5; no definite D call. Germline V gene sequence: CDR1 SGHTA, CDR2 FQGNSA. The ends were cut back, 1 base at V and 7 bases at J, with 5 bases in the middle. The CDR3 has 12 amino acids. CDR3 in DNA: TGTGCCAGCAGCTTAGTGGCCCAGCCCCAGCATTTT. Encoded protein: CASSLVAQPQHF.

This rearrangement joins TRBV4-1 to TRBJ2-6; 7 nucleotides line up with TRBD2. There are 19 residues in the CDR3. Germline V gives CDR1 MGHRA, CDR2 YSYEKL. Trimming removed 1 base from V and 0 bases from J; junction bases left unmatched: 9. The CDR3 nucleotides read TGCGCCAGCAGCCAAGGACGGGAGGTCAGAACCTCTGGGGCCAACGTCCTGACTTTC. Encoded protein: CASSQGREVRTSGANVLTF.

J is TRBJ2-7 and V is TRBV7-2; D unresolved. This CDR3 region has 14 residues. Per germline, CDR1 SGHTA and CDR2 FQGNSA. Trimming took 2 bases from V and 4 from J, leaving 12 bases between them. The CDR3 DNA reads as TGTGCCAGCAGCTTAATTGGTTCAGGATACGAGCAGTACTTC. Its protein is CASSLIGSGYEQYF.

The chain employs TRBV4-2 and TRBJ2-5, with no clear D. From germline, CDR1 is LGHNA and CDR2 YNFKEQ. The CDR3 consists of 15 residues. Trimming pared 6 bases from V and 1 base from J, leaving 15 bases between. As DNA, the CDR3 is TGTGCCAGCAGTGGGCAAGACCGGTCCCAAGAGACCCAGTACTTC. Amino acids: CASSGQDRSQETQYF.

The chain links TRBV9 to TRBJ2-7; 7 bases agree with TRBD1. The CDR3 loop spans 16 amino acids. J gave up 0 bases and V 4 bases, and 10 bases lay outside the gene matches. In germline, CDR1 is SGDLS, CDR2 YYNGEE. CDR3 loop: CASSTGTVASSYEQYF. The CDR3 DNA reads TGTGCCAGCAGCACCGGGACAGTTGCTAGCTCCTACGAGCAGTACTTC.

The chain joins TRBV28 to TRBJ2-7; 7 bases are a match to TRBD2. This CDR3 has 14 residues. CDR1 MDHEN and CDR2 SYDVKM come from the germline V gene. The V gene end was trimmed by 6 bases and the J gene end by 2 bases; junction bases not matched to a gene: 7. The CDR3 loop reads CASSERGLTYEQYF. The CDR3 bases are TGTGCCAGCAGCGAAAGGGGACTAACCTACGAGCAGTACTTC.

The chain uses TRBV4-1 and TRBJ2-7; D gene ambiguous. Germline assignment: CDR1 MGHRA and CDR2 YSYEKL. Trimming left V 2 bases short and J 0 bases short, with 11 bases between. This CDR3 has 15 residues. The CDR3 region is CASSQSILSSYEQYF. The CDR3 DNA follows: TGCGCCAGCAGCCAATCGATCCTGAGCTCCTACGAGCAGTACTTC.

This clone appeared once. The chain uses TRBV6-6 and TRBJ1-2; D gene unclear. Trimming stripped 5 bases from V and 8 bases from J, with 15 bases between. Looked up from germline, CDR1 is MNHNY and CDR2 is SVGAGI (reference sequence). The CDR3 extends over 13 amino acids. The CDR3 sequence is CASSAGELLGYTF. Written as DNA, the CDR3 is TGTGCCAGCAGTGCCGGGGAGCTTCTCGGCTACACCTTC.

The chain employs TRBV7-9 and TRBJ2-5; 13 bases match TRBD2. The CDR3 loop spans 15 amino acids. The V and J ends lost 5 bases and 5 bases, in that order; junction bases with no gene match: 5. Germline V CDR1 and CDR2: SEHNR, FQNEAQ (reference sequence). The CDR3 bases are TGTGCCAGCAGCCTCCGACTAGCGGGAGGTGAGACCCAGTACTTC. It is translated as CASSLRLAGGETQYF.